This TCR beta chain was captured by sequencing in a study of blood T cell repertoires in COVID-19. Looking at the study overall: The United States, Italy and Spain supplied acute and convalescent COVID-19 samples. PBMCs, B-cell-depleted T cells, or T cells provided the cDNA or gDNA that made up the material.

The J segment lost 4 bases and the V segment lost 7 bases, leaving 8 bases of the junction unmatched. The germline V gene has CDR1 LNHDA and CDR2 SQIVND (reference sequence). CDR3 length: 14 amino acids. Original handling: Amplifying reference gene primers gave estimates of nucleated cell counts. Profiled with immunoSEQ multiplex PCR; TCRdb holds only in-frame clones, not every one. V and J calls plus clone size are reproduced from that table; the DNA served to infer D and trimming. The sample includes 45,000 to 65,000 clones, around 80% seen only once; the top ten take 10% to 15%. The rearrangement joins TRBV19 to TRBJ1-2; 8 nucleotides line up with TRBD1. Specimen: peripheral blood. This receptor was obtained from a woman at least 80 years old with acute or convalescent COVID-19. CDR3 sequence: CASTLSTGVYGYTF. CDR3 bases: TGTGCCAGTACCCTATCGACAGGGGTCTATGGCTACACCTTC. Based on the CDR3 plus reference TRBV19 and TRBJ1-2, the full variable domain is DGGITQSPKYLFRKEGQNVTLSCEQNLNHDAMYWYRQDPGQGLRLIYYSQIVNDFQKGDIAEGYSVSREKKESFPLTVTSAQKNPTAFYLCASTLSTGVYGYTFGSGTRLTVV.